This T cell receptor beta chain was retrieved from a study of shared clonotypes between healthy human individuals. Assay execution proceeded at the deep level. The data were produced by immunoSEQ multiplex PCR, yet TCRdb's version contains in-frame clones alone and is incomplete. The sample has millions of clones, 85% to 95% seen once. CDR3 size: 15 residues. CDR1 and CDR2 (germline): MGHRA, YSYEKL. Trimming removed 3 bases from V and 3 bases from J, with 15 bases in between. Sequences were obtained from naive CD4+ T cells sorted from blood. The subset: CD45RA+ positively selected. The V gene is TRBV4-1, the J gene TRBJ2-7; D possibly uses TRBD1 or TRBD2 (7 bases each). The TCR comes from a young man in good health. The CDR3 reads CASSQREGASYEQYF. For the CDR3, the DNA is TGCGCCAGCAGCCAGAGGGAGGGGGCTAGCTACGAGCAGTACTTC.